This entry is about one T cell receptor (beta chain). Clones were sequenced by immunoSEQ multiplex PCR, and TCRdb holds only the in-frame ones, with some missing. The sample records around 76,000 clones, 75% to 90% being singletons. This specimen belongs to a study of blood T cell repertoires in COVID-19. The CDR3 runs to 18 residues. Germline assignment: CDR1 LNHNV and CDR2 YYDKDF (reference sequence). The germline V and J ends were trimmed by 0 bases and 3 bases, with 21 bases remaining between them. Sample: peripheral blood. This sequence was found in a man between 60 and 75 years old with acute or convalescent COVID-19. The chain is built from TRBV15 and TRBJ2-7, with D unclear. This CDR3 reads CATSREPRVARGGYEQYF. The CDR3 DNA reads TGTGCCACCAGCAGAGAACCTCGAGTCGCCCGCGGTGGCTACGAGCAGTACTTC.